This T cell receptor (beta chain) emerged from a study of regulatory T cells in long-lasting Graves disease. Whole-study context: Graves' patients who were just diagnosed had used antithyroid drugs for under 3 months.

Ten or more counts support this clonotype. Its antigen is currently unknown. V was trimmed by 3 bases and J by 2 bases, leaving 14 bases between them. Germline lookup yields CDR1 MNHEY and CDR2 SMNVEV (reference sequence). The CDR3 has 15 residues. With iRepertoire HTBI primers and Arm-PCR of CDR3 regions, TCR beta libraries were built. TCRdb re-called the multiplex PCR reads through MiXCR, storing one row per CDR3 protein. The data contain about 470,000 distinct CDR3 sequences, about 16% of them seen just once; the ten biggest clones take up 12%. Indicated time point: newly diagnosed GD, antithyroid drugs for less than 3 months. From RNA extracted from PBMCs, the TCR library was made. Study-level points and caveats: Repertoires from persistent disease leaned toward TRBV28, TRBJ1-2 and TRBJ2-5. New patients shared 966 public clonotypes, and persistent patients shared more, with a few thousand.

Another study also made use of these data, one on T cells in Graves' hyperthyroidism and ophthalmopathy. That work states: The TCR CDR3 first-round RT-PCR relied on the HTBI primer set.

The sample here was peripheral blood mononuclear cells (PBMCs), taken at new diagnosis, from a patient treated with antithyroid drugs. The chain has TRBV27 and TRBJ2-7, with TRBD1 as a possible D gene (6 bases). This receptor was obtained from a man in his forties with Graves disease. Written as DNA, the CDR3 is TGTGCCAGCAGTTTCGGCAGGGGCCGCCCCTACGAGCAGTACTTC. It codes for CASSFGRGRPYEQYF.